This T cell receptor (beta chain) originates from a study of vaccination and CD4 T cells after COVID-19 (dated by TCRdb to the early 2020s). Notes on the research overall: Every convalescent patient had a positive nasal swab PCR test for SARS-CoV-2, with mild disease in nine or ten patients and severe disease in one. Six males and four females were included in the convalescent cohort, with two Hispanic individuals, seven Caucasians, two Asians and one multiracial person represented. Participants received two doses of either the Pfizer-BioNTech BNT162b2 vaccine (n=8) or the Moderna mRNA-1273 vaccine (n=2). Post-COVID blood samples were collected from convalescent patients a median of around 100 days after diagnosis, with a range of about 30 to 161 days. Post-vaccine blood samples were taken a median of approximately 76 days after the second vaccine dose, with a range of about 14 to 241 days. A few convalescent patients gave samples both early after vaccination (day 14) and late after vaccination (days 161 to 241). The cultures were stimulated with overlapping spike peptide pools from SARS-CoV-2 and from the common cold coronaviruses HCoV-NL63, HCoV-OC43 and HCoV-229E. Control cultures received a CEFX viral epitope pool as the positive control, an HIV-1 Nef peptide pool as the negative control, or no peptide. In around ten COVID-19 convalescent patients and several infection-naive healthy vaccine recipients, the spike-specific CD4+ TCR repertoire before mRNA vaccination was compared with the repertoire after mRNA vaccination. Overall study outcomes, separate from this receptor: In convalescent patients, a median roughly 87% of post-vaccine SARS-CoV-2-reactive clones were detected only after vaccination, and vaccine-specific priming was suggested by this finding. Relatively few convalescent patients were included in the study, and early timepoints after natural infection were not analyzed. The median count of SARS-CoV-2-reactive clonotypes went up from 20 to 25 after infection to roughly 38 after vaccination, although the change was not significant. Of the vaccine-specific clones in convalescent patients, 304 of 307, or nearly all, reacted only to SARS-CoV-2 spike and did not cross-react with common cold coronaviruses.

As regards this clonotype: The specificity of this receptor is unknown. Base qualities are not provided; no much larger clone lies one nucleotide away.

The method behind the library was PCR. At the Johns Hopkins FTIC core, DNA from the cultured CD4+ T cells underwent TCR sequencing with the Oncomine TCR Beta short-read assay. Genomic DNA was extracted from the cultured CD4+ T cells with the QIAamp micro DNA kit. Oncomine TCR Beta libraries from cultured CD4+ T cells were pooled using unique dual indexes and sequenced on an Illumina iSeq 100. The original pipeline was this. Non-productive sequences were removed, and CDR3s not starting with C, not ending with F or W, or shorter than 7 amino acids were discarded. Antigen-specific clonotypes were identified using the MANAFEST web application through comparison of peptide-stimulated wells with reference and other culture wells. Positive clones required FDR below 0.05, an odds ratio above 5, and productive frequency above 0.1% in at least two of three replicate wells. Clonotypes that were significantly expanded in both SARS-CoV-2 spike wells and at least one common cold coronavirus spike condition were defined as cross-reactive. Similarity between CDR3 sequences was evaluated in R version 3.6.1 using Levenshtein distances (stringdist) and unrooted phylogenetic trees (ape). TCRdb's own reprocessing of the public reads used fastp at Q25 and MiXCR and kept productive beta chains. Each entry merges the rows of one CDR3 protein and shows their most common DNA and genes. The V and J calls were determined by TCRdb, not by the authors. The sample data list 20,000 to 25,000 distinct CDR3 sequences, and around two fifths of these were observed just once. The ten largest clones represent 4.9% of the sample.

CDR1 MNHNS and CDR2 SASEGT were looked up in the germline V gene. At the junction V is shortened by 8 bases and J by 2 bases, with 13 bases in between. From the cysteine up to the phenylalanine, the CDR3 has a length of 13 residues. Only the CDR3 portion is preserved as DNA: 39 bases, with reading frame beginning at the first base. The time point label for this specimen denotes: late sampling 161 to 241 days after vaccination in a few convalescent patients. Read against the paper, the sample's treatment or condition label means: approximately nine-day PBMC culture with coronavirus spike peptide pools or control peptides (ViraFEST assay). To expand antigen-specific T cells with peptide pools and then pick out the expanded clonotypes through TCR sequencing, the study relied on the ViraFEST assay. The positive SARS-CoV-2 PCR tests of the convalescent patients were dated from March to December 2020, before the Alpha, Beta and Delta variants emerged in the United States. Approximately 1.8 million PBMCs per well were cultured in IMDM with approximately 5% human AB serum and approximately 10 IU/ml IL-2, plus 10 ug/ml peptide pools. On days 3 and 7, half of the culture medium was replaced with fresh IL-2-containing medium. CD4+ T cells were isolated after roughly eleven days of culture through negative selection using the EasySep CD4+ T cell isolation kit. Ficoll-Paque Plus gradient centrifugation was used to isolate PBMCs from whole blood, and the isolated PBMCs were then either used fresh or cryopreserved at -140C. In general, triplicate wells were set up for every culture condition.

Sequenced material: CD4+ T cells from blood, cultured in vitro, taken about 7 months after SARS-CoV-2 vaccination. The clonotype originates from a human donor who had recovered from COVID-19. The rearranged segments are TRBV6-1 and TRBJ2-7, and TRBD2 may be the D gene, going by 6 matching bases. The nucleotides are TGTGCCAGCGGGGAGGCCTTTACCTACGAGCAGTACTTC. Its translation reads: CASGEAFTYEQYF.